These 15 T cell receptor beta chains originate from one sample sequenced in a study of cytomegalovirus exposure and HLA in healthy donors. The PCR ran on 60 Vbeta and 13 Jbeta primers. The table came from immunoSEQ multiplex PCR; TCRdb's copy has only in-frame clones and leaves some out. This sample yields 100,000 or so clones, of which around 78% are seen a single time; 2% to 3% belongs to the top ten. Source material: PBMCs. Receptor source: a middle-aged man in good health and CMV-seronegative.

The chain links TRBV23-1 to TRBJ1-2; 10 bases map to TRBD1. Being an ORF, TRBV23-1 has a function that is uncertain. V lost 0 bases, J lost 6 bases, and 4 bases stayed unmatched. The length of the CDR3 is 15 residues. This chain's CDR3 is CASSQSEGTGDGYTF. CDR3 nucleotides: TGCGCCAGCAGTCAATCGGAGGGGACAGGGGATGGCTACACCTTC.

The J gene is TRBJ1-1, the V gene TRBV4-1, with TRBD1 matching over 8 bases. This CDR3 spans 15 amino acids. CDR1 and CDR2 from the germline V gene are MGHRA and YSYEKL. Trimming cost V 4 bases and J 0 bases; bases outside gene matches: 4. The CDR3 coding sequence is TGCGCCAGCAGCCCAGACAGGGGAATGAACACTGAAGCTTTCTTT. It translates to CASSPDRGMNTEAFF.

This chain links TRBV5-1 with TRBJ1-4; D uncertain. Germline assignment: CDR1 SGHRS and CDR2 YFSETQ. The length of the CDR3 is 15 residues. Trimming removed 4 bases from V and 5 bases from J, with 15 bases in between. CDR3 in DNA: TGCGCCAGCAGCCCACGCGGCGAATGGAATGAAAAACTGTTTTTT. Its protein product is CASSPRGEWNEKLFF.

The J gene is TRBJ1-3, the V gene TRBV7-9; the D gene is possibly TRBD1 (5 bases). Trimming took off 4 bases at V and 2 bases at J, with 15 bases between the two ends. The CDR3 has 16 amino acids. Germline-derived CDR1 and CDR2 are SEHNR and FQNEAQ (reference sequence). Here the CDR3 DNA reads TGTGCCAGCAGCTCCCCGGCCGGAGGGGCTGGAAACACCATATATTTT. This encodes CASSSPAGGAGNTIYF.

Only a few counts were recorded for this clone. The V and J genes are TRBV30 and TRBJ2-1, with D tentatively TRBD2 (5 bases). CDR1 GTSNPN and CDR2 SVGIG come from the germline V gene (reference sequence). CDR3 length equals 15 residues. V lost 5 bases and J 0 bases, leaving 14 bases between the germline ends. The CDR3 bases are TGTGCCTGGGCACGGGATTTCAGCTCCTACAATGAGCAGTTCTTC. Protein product: CAWARDFSSYNEQFF.

This chain connects TRBV27 to TRBJ1-1; unclear D gene. From germline, CDR1 is MNHEY and CDR2 SMNVEV (reference sequence). V lost 11 bases and J lost 4, with 17 bases in between. The CDR3 is 13 residues long. CDR3 loop: CAAKRNRATEAFF. The DNA for the CDR3 is TGTGCCGCGAAAAGAAACCGTGCCACTGAAGCTTTCTTT.

The rearrangement joins TRBV5-8 to TRBJ2-7; 7 bases map to TRBD1. The CDR3 is made up of 13 amino acids. Trimming cost V 6 bases and J 2 bases; bases outside gene matches: 5. CDR1 is SGHTS, CDR2 YDEGEE, per germline. CDR3 sequence (DNA): TGTGCCAGCAAGAACAGGGGCACCTACGAGCAGTACTTC. Translating it yields CASKNRGTYEQYF. The entire variable domain, with the rest obtained from reference TRBV5-8 and TRBJ2-7, is as follows: EAGVTQSPTHLIKTRGQQATLRCSPISGHTSVYWYQQALGLGLQFLLWYDEGEERNRGNFPPRFSGRQFPNYSSELNVNALELEDSALYLCASKNRGTYEQYFGPGTRLTVT.

V and J are TRBV4-3 and TRBJ1-1; TRBD1 agrees at 8 bases. Per germline, CDR1 LGHNA and CDR2 YSLEER. CDR3 length equals 15 residues. Losses at the gene ends were 4 bases for V and 3 bases for J; bases not matched to a gene: 7. CDR3 protein: CASSPRLQGDTEAFF. The DNA of the CDR3 is TGCGCCAGCAGCCCCAGATTACAGGGGGACACTGAAGCTTTCTTT.

The chain couples TRBV6-5 to TRBJ2-7; TRBD2 matches at 11 bases. V shed 6 bases and J 4 bases; nucleotides not matched to a gene: 8. From germline, CDR1 is MNHEY and CDR2 SVGAGI. This CDR3 is built from 15 residues. The CDR3 reads CASRPTGTSGYEQYF. Written as DNA, the CDR3 is TGTGCCAGCAGACCGACCGGGACTAGCGGATACGAGCAGTACTTC.

This clone was counted between two and nine times. The V and J genes are TRBV9 and TRBJ2-1; TRBD1 matches at 9 bases. Germline assignment: CDR1 SGDLS and CDR2 YYNGEE. CDR3 size: 14 residues. The trim removed 4 bases at V and 8 bases at J, leaving 7 bases unmatched. The CDR3 sequence: CASSPQTGGDEQFF. The CDR3 coding sequence is TGTGCCAGCAGCCCCCAGACAGGGGGGGATGAGCAGTTCTTC.

The chain links TRBV4-1 to TRBJ2-3, with TRBD1 as a possible D gene (6 bases). Trimming pared 6 bases from V and 4 bases from J, leaving 14 bases between. The CDR3 totals 14 residues. Germline CDR1 is MGHRA and CDR2 is YSYEKL. In DNA, the CDR3 is TGCGCCAGCAGAAAAACAGGGTGGTCAGATACGCAGTATTTT. It specifies CASRKTGWSDTQYF.

The chain recombines TRBV5-4 with TRBJ2-3, with a possible D match to TRBD2 (6 bases). V lost 4 bases and J 0 bases, leaving 18 bases between the germline ends. Germline-derived CDR1 and CDR2 are SGHNT and YYREEE (reference sequence). The length of the CDR3 is 17 residues. The CDR3 DNA is TGTGCCAGCAGCAGCGGGCTAGCGTCACCTAGCACAGATACGCAGTATTTT. As protein: CASSSGLASPSTDTQYF.

The V call is TRBV11-2, the J call TRBJ1-1; D remains ambiguous. CDR1 is SGHAT, CDR2 FQNNGV, per germline. The CDR3 is 13 residues long. Trimming took 3 bases from V and 3 from J, leaving 8 bases between them. The CDR3 reads CASSFQRDTEAFF. DNA for the CDR3: TGTGCCAGCAGCTTCCAACGGGACACTGAAGCTTTCTTT. Combining the CDR3 with reference TRBV11-2 and TRBJ1-1 gives the whole variable domain EAGVAQSPRYKIIEKRQSVAFWCNPISGHATLYWYQQILGQGPKLLIQFQNNGVVDDSQLPKDRFSAERLKGVDSTLKIQPAKLEDSAVYLCASSFQRDTEAFFGQGTRLTVV.

The chain joins TRBV13 to TRBJ1-2; D perhaps matches TRBD1 (5 bases). There are 14 residues in the CDR3. Germline CDR1 PRHDT, CDR2 FYEKMQ (reference sequence). The V end lost 2 bases, the J end lost 4 bases, and 11 bases lay between the germline ends. The CDR3 DNA sequence: TGTGCCAGCAGCTTACTGGGGGGTTCCTATGGCTACACCTTC. This codes for CASSLLGGSYGYTF.

This chain links TRBV28 with TRBJ2-1; D remains ambiguous. The CDR3 length is 15 residues. Germline V CDR1 and CDR2: MDHEN, SYDVKM. Trimming shortened V by 3 bases and J by 0 bases, and 9 bases separated the two germline ends. CDR3 amino acids: CASSFSGTSYNEQFF. The CDR3 DNA reads as TGTGCCAGCAGTTTTTCAGGAACCTCCTACAATGAGCAGTTCTTC.